This is a list of T cell receptor beta chains from one sample in a study of blood T cell repertoires in COVID-19. Clones were sequenced by immunoSEQ multiplex PCR, and TCRdb holds only the in-frame ones, with some missing. In the table there are roughly 330,000 clones, around 89% of which are singletons. The source material was peripheral blood. Every receptor here comes from a man in his late teens or twenties who had recovered from COVID-19. CDR3s include the opening cysteine and the closing phenylalanine or tryptophan. D genes are given only for firm matches. For some rows the clone size is stated as once, few or many, or as a class when expanded; others skip it.

j_call clone_size d_call v_call cdr3_aa cdr3_nt
TRBJ1-1 . . TRBV7-9 CASSLEGGTEAFF TGTGCCAGCAGCTTAGAGGGCGGGACTGAAGCTTTCTTT
TRBJ2-7 once TRBD1 TRBV7-2 CASSLEGQGTYEQYF TGTGCCAGCAGCTTAGAAGGACAGGGAACCTACGAGCAGTACTTC
TRBJ1-5 . . TRBV12-3/TRBV12-4 CASSPNADQPQHF TGTGCCAGCAGTCCCAACGCGGATCAGCCCCAGCATTTT
TRBJ1-3 . TRBD1 TRBV12-3/TRBV12-4 CAALTGAGNTIYF TGTGCCGCTTTAACAGGGGCTGGAAACACCATATATTTT
TRBJ2-7 . TRBD2 TRBV6-5 CASSYGGGTYEQYF TGTGCCAGCAGTTACGGGGGGGGAACCTACGAGCAGTACTTC
TRBJ1-4 . TRBD1 TRBV6-5 CASTADRVDEKLFF TGTGCCAGCACCGCGGACAGGGTGGATGAAAAACTGTTTTTT
TRBJ2-4 . . TRBV19 CASSPSSRGAKNIQYF TGTGCCAGTAGTCCCTCGTCACGGGGGGCCAAAAACATTCAGTACTTC
TRBJ1-4 . TRBD1 TRBV19 CASKGTATTNEKLFF TGTGCCAGCAAAGGGACAGCTACCACTAATGAAAAACTGTTTTTT
TRBJ1-2 . TRBD1 TRBV25-1 CASSELTGSRGYTF TGTGCCAGCAGTGAATTGACAGGGAGTCGCGGCTACACCTTC
TRBJ2-5 . . TRBV20-1 CSASDASETQYF TGCAGTGCTAGTGATGCGTCGGAGACCCAGTACTTC
TRBJ2-5 . . TRBV30 CAWGGRSLETQYF TGTGCCTGGGGAGGGAGGTCCCTAGAGACCCAGTACTTC
TRBJ2-3 once TRBD2 TRBV2 CASRELAGGIADTQYF TGTGCCAGCAGGGAACTAGCGGGAGGGATTGCAGATACGCAGTATTTT
TRBJ1-6 . . TRBV6-5 CASSSTTGRFDSPLHF TGTGCCAGCAGTTCAACAACAGGGAGATTCGATTCACCCCTCCACTTT
TRBJ2-1 . . TRBV18 CASSPGGISNEQFF TGTGCCAGCTCACCAGGCGGGATTTCAAATGAGCAGTTCTTC
TRBJ1-5 . . TRBV18 CASSPRQGGNQPQHF TGTGCCAGCTCACCACGCCAGGGTGGCAATCAGCCCCAGCATTTT
TRBJ2-2 . TRBD1 TRBV30 CAWSVPRQGTNTGELFF TGTGCCTGGAGTGTCCCGAGACAGGGGACGAACACCGGGGAGCTGTTTTTT
TRBJ1-2 . . TRBV7-8 CASSSGPYGYTF TGTGCCAGCAGCTCAGGGCCCTATGGCTACACCTTC
TRBJ2-2 . . TRBV6-5 CASSYSGVNTGELFF TGTGCCAGCAGTTACTCGGGCGTGAACACCGGGGAGCTGTTTTTT
TRBJ1-2 . . TRBV6-1 CASSEYGGDYTF TGTGCCAGCAGTGAATACGGGGGTGACTACACCTTC
TRBJ1-5 . . TRBV12-3/TRBV12-4 CASSLRRQLLQHF TGTGCCAGCAGTTTGAGGAGGCAGCTGCTGCAGCATTTT
TRBJ2-5 . . TRBV7-2 CASSTPRLQETQYF TGTGCCAGCAGTACGCCTAGATTACAAGAGACCCAGTACTTC
TRBJ1-3 . . TRBV5-1 CASSLGVYSGNTIYF TGCGCCAGCAGCTTGGGCGTCTACTCTGGAAACACCATATATTTT
TRBJ1-2 . . TRBV19 CASSSAGGSYGYTF TGTGCCAGTAGTTCCGCCGGTGGGAGCTATGGCTACACCTTC
TRBJ1-2 . TRBD1 TRBV4-1 CASSRIGGTGVLYGYTF TGCGCCAGCAGCCGCATCGGGGGGACAGGGGTCCTTTATGGCTACACCTTC
TRBJ1-2 . TRBD1 TRBV19 CASEEPTTGGFYGYTF TGTGCCAGTGAGGAGCCCACGACAGGGGGGTTCTATGGCTACACCTTC
TRBJ1-3 . . TRBV9 CASSPEGWGTGDSGNTIYF TGTGCCAGCAGCCCCGAGGGGTGGGGGACGGGAGACTCTGGAAACACCATATATTTT
TRBJ2-7 . . TRBV5-1 CASSLGQYEQYF TGCGCCAGCAGCTTGGGACAGTACGAGCAGTACTTC
TRBJ2-1 . TRBD2 TRBV6-6 CASSGSSYNEQFF TGTGCCAGTAGCGGGAGCTCATACAATGAGCAGTTCTTC
TRBJ2-7 . TRBD2 TRBV4-1 CASSQVPSGYEQYF TGCGCCAGCAGCCAAGTGCCTAGCGGCTACGAGCAGTACTTC
TRBJ2-1 . . TRBV19 CASSMAYLSGDEQFF TGTGCCAGTAGTATGGCATACTTGAGCGGCGATGAGCAGTTCTTC
TRBJ1-2 . . TRBV7-9 CASSPGAGLYGYTF TGTGCCAGCAGCCCTGGGGCAGGCCTCTATGGCTACACCTTC
TRBJ2-1 few . TRBV30 CAWSSGGGTGSYNEQFF TGTGCCTGGAGTTCCGGGGGGGGGACAGGGTCTTACAATGAGCAGTTCTTC
TRBJ2-3 . TRBD1 TRBV5-4 CASSARRGGSTDTQYF TGTGCCAGCAGCGCCCGTAGAGGGGGCAGCACAGATACGCAGTATTTT
TRBJ2-1 . TRBD2 TRBV2 CASSTGTSSEQFF TGTGCCAGCAGTACCGGGACTAGCAGTGAGCAGTTCTTC
TRBJ1-2 . . TRBV7-8 CASSLVYRDTQNYGYTF TGTGCCAGCAGCTTAGTATACCGGGACACCCAAAACTATGGCTACACCTTC
TRBJ2-1 . . TRBV19 CASAFGGSSYNEQFF TGTGCCAGCGCCTTCGGGGGAAGCTCCTACAATGAGCAGTTCTTC
TRBJ1-2 once TRBD1 TRBV6-5 CASRGQPTQAGYTF TGTGCCAGCAGGGGACAGCCTACTCAGGCAGGCTACACCTTC